Listed below are T cell receptor beta chains from one sample, sequenced in a study of cytomegalovirus exposure and HLA in healthy donors. Sequenced by immunoSEQ multiplex PCR; TCRdb stores in-frame clones only, minus some. The sample consists of under 200,000 clones, 80% to 90% of them appearing once. The sample consisted of PBMCs. The receptors were gathered from a man between 50 and 59 years old in good health and CMV-seropositive. CDR3s leave out the opening cysteine and the closing phenylalanine or tryptophan. D genes are given only for firm matches.

TRBD1 TRBV7-9 ASSPGTENQETQY
. TRBV4-1 ASSQGGTGEDTQY
TRBD1 TRBV19 ASRPIQGAPRGYT
TRBD2 TRBV5-4 ASSSGLAGGTDTQY
TRBD2 TRBV7-3 ASSTGLAGGTEQF
TRBD1 TRBV11-2 ASSLDRGPNEKLF
. TRBV5-1 ASSSITSGGETQY
. TRBV11-3 ASSLGEEETQY
. TRBV11-3 ASSDRGYGELF
. TRBV11-2 ASSLAPTAIEAF
TRBD1 TRBV9 ASSLGTGGIYEQY
TRBD2 TRBV18 ASSLRASGIANIQY
TRBD1 TRBV5-1 ASSPWTGGAAF
TRBD2 TRBV13 ASSSGGLAGAYNEQF
TRBD1 TRBV14 ASSEGTGRIGTQY
TRBD1 TRBV6-5 ASRTGQKETQY
. TRBV30 AWSVGTVNTEAF
. TRBV18 ASSPGQANYGYT
TRBD2 TRBV19 ASSIEGGGETQY
. TRBV12-5 ASGFEGVGKNIQY
. TRBV27 ASSLTGSNQPQH
. TRBV30 AWSVGNPDTQY
TRBD1 TRBV5-1 ASSPGQLGNTIY
TRBD1 TRBV6-1 ASNGGTGGGNIQY
TRBD2 TRBV11-2 ASSLVRGGAGELF
. TRBV5-5 ASSLSGYTGELF
TRBD1 TRBV5-1 ASSIWTGGNYGYT
. TRBV6-6 ASTDFFRTLH
. TRBV6-5 ASSLTTGQKDTQY
. TRBV6-5 ASSYSSRVYGYT
. TRBV5-1 ASAPSGQINEKLF
TRBD2 TRBV7-9 ASSDTSGITQETQY
TRBD2 TRBV14 ASSQEYLAGGPVEQF
TRBD1 TRBV5-6 ASTLTGTGDYGYT
TRBD1 TRBV29-1 SVGGQGVPQF